The 32 T cell receptor beta chains below were found in one sample sequenced in a study of blood T cell repertoires in COVID-19. Generated by immunoSEQ multiplex PCR, the TCRdb table keeps only in-frame clones and is missing some. The table includes 250,000 to 350,000 clones, around 85% detected once. Sequenced input: peripheral blood. The receptor source for this set is a human donor with COVID-19, enrolled during active disease. The donor label of this sample is uncertain.

The rearrangement joins TRBV5-1 to TRBJ2-7, with D maybe TRBD1 (6 bases). Trimming removed 1 base from V and 11 bases from J, with 19 bases in between. This CDR3 has 14 amino acids. Per germline, CDR1 SGHRS and CDR2 YFSETQ. CDR3: CASSLSQTGTLKYF. The CDR3 nucleotides read TGCGCCAGCAGCTTGTCGCAAACCGGGACATTGAAGTACTTC.

The chain recombines TRBV3-1 (or the pseudogene TRBV3-2) with TRBJ2-1, with TRBD2 matching over 11 bases. After removal of 2 bases from V and 4 bases from J, the junction contained 7 bases not matched to a gene. CDR1 is LGHDT and CDR2 is YNNKEL in the germline V gene (reference sequence). The CDR3 totals 17 residues. The CDR3 here is CASSQYPTSGSYNEQFF. The CDR3 region has the DNA TGTGCCAGCAGCCAATATCCTACTAGCGGGAGTTACAATGAGCAGTTCTTC.

The chain couples TRBV7-3 to TRBJ2-1, with D possibly TRBD2 on 5 matching bases. The V and J ends lost 2 bases and 0 bases respectively, with 11 bases between them. This CDR3 region has 16 residues. Germline V gene lookup returns CDR1 SGHTA and CDR2 FQGTGA. The CDR3 region has the DNA TGTGCCAGCAGCTTACAAGGGAGCTACTCCTACAATGAGCAGTTCTTC. Protein sequence: CASSLQGSYSYNEQFF.

A word on this clone: Other DNA sequences of this sample code for an identical CDR3. The V call is TRBV5-1, the J call TRBJ2-7; 7 bases match TRBD2. V shed 0 bases and J 1 base; nucleotides not matched to a gene: 1. CDR1 and CDR2 (germline): SGHRS, YFSETQ. This CDR3 is built from 14 residues. The chain's CDR3 is CASSLASGSYEQYF. CDR3 nucleotides: TGCGCCAGCAGCTTGGCTAGCGGATCCTACGAGCAGTACTTC.

The V call is TRBV9, the J call TRBJ2-1; 7 nucleotides line up with TRBD2. In germline, CDR1 is SGDLS, CDR2 YYNGEE. CDR3 length equals 14 residues. V was clipped by 5 bases and J by 6 bases; unmatched bases: 8. CDR3 nucleotides: TGTGCCAGCAGTCTCGCGGGAGAGGTCAATGAGCAGTTCTTC. As protein: CASSLAGEVNEQFF.

The chain links TRBV9 to TRBJ2-4; a weak D match, TRBD2 (7 bases). This CDR3 has 15 residues. Trimming removed 4 bases at V and 7 bases at J, with 18 bases between. CDR1 is SGDLS and CDR2 is YYNGEE in the germline V gene. The CDR3 DNA follows: TGTGCCAGCAGCCCTACCAGTGGGGGGGCTAACATTCAGTACTTC. This encodes CASSPTSGGANIQYF.

In its sample, this clone was seen a few times. V gene TRBV6-5 combines with J gene TRBJ2-1, with 8 nucleotides matching TRBD2. J lost 1 base, V lost 6 bases, and 5 bases had no gene match. Germline V lookup: CDR1 MNHEY, CDR2 SVGAGI. This CDR3 comprises 15 residues. The CDR3 DNA reads as TGTGCCAGCAGGACTAGCGCGAATTCCTACAATGAGCAGTTCTTC. It encodes CASRTSANSYNEQFF.

The chain carries TRBV7-2 and TRBJ1-1; D unresolved. Germline V lookup: CDR1 SGHTA, CDR2 FQGNSA. The CDR3 is 11 residues long. V gave up 5 bases and J gave up 7 bases, with 8 bases separating them. The CDR3 DNA is TGTGCCAGCAGCCCCTGGAGTGAAGCTTTCTTT. Translated, it gives CASSPWSEAFF.

The V call is TRBV3-1 (or the pseudogene TRBV3-2), the J call TRBJ2-7; TRBD1 matches 8 bases. CDR1 is LGHDT and CDR2 is YNNKEL in the germline V gene (reference sequence). The V and J ends lost 6 bases and 12 bases, in that order; junction bases with no gene match: 13. The CDR3 length is 13 residues. The CDR3 DNA reads TGTGCCAGCAGTCACGGGACAGGCAGCCAAACGTACTTC. It specifies CASSHGTGSQTYF.

This clone was detected a few times. The V and J genes are TRBV7-2 and TRBJ1-5, with unresolved D. CDR3 length: 14 amino acids. Germline V gene sequence: CDR1 SGHTA, CDR2 FQGNSA. V lost 3 bases and J lost 0, with 6 bases in between. The CDR3 nucleotides are TGTGCCAGCAGCTTGATCTATAGCAATCAGCCCCAGCATTTT. Its protein product is CASSLIYSNQPQHF.

This clone was counted a single time. The V call is TRBV19, the J call TRBJ2-5, with TRBD2 identical over 7 bases. V trimming: 2 bases; J trimming: 0 bases; junction bases outside the gene matches: 3. CDR3 length equals 15 residues. CDR1 is LNHDA, CDR2 SQIVND, per germline (reference sequence). In DNA form, the CDR3 reads TGTGCCAGTAGTATACGAGCGGGGTACCAAGAGACCCAGTACTTC. Translation: CASSIRAGYQETQYF.

This rearrangement joins TRBV6-5 to TRBJ2-4, with D possibly matching TRBD1 (6 bases). Germline CDR1 reads MNHEY; CDR2 reads SVGAGI. CDR3 length equals 14 residues. Trimming shortened V by 6 bases and J by 9 bases, and 18 bases separated the two germline ends. The chain's CDR3 is CASSADRTSGIQYF. The CDR3 nucleotides are TGTGCCAGCAGCGCCGACAGGACCTCAGGCATTCAGTACTTC.

V usage is TRBV27 and J usage is TRBJ1-5; TRBD1 might be the D (6 bases). V was clipped by 10 bases and J by 3 bases, with 13 bases between them. The CDR3 consists of 13 residues. Germline CDR1 MNHEY, CDR2 SMNVEV (reference sequence). CDR3 DNA: TGTGCCACCAGGGGAGACCTCAATCAGCCCCAGCATTTT. This encodes CATRGDLNQPQHF.

This clone has just one count. The V call is TRBV3-1 (or the pseudogene TRBV3-2), the J call TRBJ2-7; TRBD1 agrees at 8 bases. The CDR3 covers 14 residues. Germline V gene sequence: CDR1 LGHDT, CDR2 YNNKEL (reference sequence). V lost 4 bases and J lost 2; bases outside the gene matches: 4. This CDR3 reads CASSLTRGPYEQYF. As DNA, the CDR3 is TGTGCCAGCAGCCTAACCAGGGGGCCCTACGAGCAGTACTTC.

The chain recombines TRBV5-5 with TRBJ2-2; 7 bases match TRBD1. CDR1 is SGHKS, CDR2 YYEKEE, per germline (reference sequence). CDR3 length equals 14 residues. The V segment lost 3 bases and the J segment 2 bases; nucleotides outside the gene matches: 1. The CDR3 DNA follows: TGTGCCAGCAGCTGGGACAGTAACACCGGGGAGCTGTTTTTT. Its translation: CASSWDSNTGELFF.

A single count supports this clone. The chain carries TRBV30 and TRBJ2-2; D unclear. The germline gives CDR1 GTSNPN, CDR2 SVGIG (reference sequence). V was shortened by 4 bases and J by 6 bases, with 6 bases between the two germline ends. The CDR3 is 11 amino acids. CDR3 in DNA: TGTGCCTGGATGGCGGCCGGGGAGCTGTTTTTT. Translating it yields CAWMAAGELFF.

The chain joins TRBV5-1 to TRBJ2-5; TRBD1 matches at 9 bases. The germline V gene encodes CDR1 SGHRS and CDR2 YFSETQ. V dropped 4 bases and J dropped 5; count of bases not matched to a gene: 12. CDR3 length: 16 amino acids. The CDR3 DNA is TGCGCCAGCAGCCCGCCCGGGACAGGGAATTTGGAGACCCAGTACTTC. The encoded protein is CASSPPGTGNLETQYF. Combining the CDR3 with reference TRBV5-1 and TRBJ2-5 gives the whole variable domain KAGVTQTPRYLIKTRGQQVTLSCSPISGHRSVSWYQQTPGQGLQFLFEYFSETQRNKGNFPGRFSGRQFSNSRSEMNVSTLELGDSALYLCASSPPGTGNLETQYFGPGTRLLVL.

This sequence joins TRBV6-2 or TRBV6-3 and TRBJ2-3; the match to TRBD2 covers 9 bases. Germline-derived CDR1 and CDR2 are MNHEY and SVGEGT. The CDR3 totals 16 residues. J lost 7 bases, V lost 0 bases, and 8 bases had no gene match. In nucleotides, the CDR3 is TGTGCCAGCAGTTACTCAGGCGGGAGGGCCTTGAATACGCAGTATTTT. Amino acid sequence: CASSYSGGRALNTQYF.

This clone has more than one count but fewer than ten. This rearrangement joins TRBV3-1 (or the pseudogene TRBV3-2) to TRBJ1-2; D gene unclear. This CDR3 is built from 13 residues. Germline V gene data show CDR1 as LGHDT and CDR2 as YNNKEL (reference sequence). Trimming left V 0 bases short and J 3 bases short, with 5 bases between. The CDR3 here is CASSQEAHYGYTF. The CDR3 DNA reads as TGTGCCAGCAGCCAAGAGGCTCACTATGGCTACACCTTC.

The chain combines TRBV5-1 with TRBJ2-3; TRBD2 matches at 11 bases. V trimming: 6 bases; J trimming: 3 bases; junction bases outside the gene matches: 3. The CDR3 runs to 14 residues. Germline V gene data show CDR1 as SGHRS and CDR2 as YFSETQ. The CDR3 loop is CASTRTSGTDTQYF. CDR3 coding DNA: TGCGCCAGCACCCGGACTAGCGGGACAGATACGCAGTATTTT.

The gene calls are TRBV25-1 and TRBJ2-7; 7 bases agree with TRBD1. This CDR3 has 15 amino acids. V lost 4 bases to trimming and J lost 3 bases; unmatched junction nucleotides: 9. Looked up from germline, CDR1 is MGHDK and CDR2 is SYGVNS. The CDR3 DNA reads TGTGCCAGCAGTGCCATTACAGGGGAAAGCTACGAGCAGTACTTC. It translates to CASSAITGESYEQYF.

This clone was seen more than once but under ten times. V usage is TRBV27 and J usage is TRBJ2-1, with a weak D call TRBD1 (5 bases). Germline values: CDR1 MNHEY, CDR2 SMNVEV (reference sequence). The CDR3 length is 16 residues. Trimming pared 2 bases from V and 7 bases from J, leaving 18 bases between. CDR3 nucleotides: TGTGCCAGCAGTTTAAACGACCAGGGATTAACGAATGAGCAGTTCTTC. Translating gives CASSLNDQGLTNEQFF.

The chain couples TRBV2 to TRBJ2-5; D perhaps matches TRBD1 (5 bases). Germline V lookup: CDR1 SNHLY, CDR2 FYNNEI. This CDR3 is built from 13 residues. V lost 5 bases, J lost 3 bases, and 10 bases lay in between. The CDR3 DNA sequence: TGTGCCAGCAGTTCGCTCAGGGAAGAGACCCAGTACTTC. Protein sequence: CASSSLREETQYF. Full variable domain (rest looked up from reference TRBV2 and TRBJ2-5): EPEVTQTPSHQVTQMGQEVILRCVPISNHLYFYWYRQILGQKVEFLVSFYNNEISEKSEIFDDQFSVERPDGSNFTLKIRSTKLEDSAMYFCASSSLREETQYFGPGTRLLVL.

About this clone itself: Distinct nucleotide sequences in the sample also encode this CDR3. The chain is built from TRBV5-1 and TRBJ1-6, with a tentative D call TRBD1 (5 bases). Germline V gene data show CDR1 as SGHRS and CDR2 as YFSETQ. V dropped 4 bases and J dropped 5 bases, with 13 bases sitting between them. This CDR3 contains 15 residues. CDR3 DNA: TGCGCCAGCAGCCCCTGGGGGGGAAATAATTCACCCCTCCACTTT. Its protein product is CASSPWGGNNSPLHF.

This clone has only one observation. This chain joins TRBV5-4 and TRBJ1-1, with no clear D. In germline, CDR1 is SGHNT, CDR2 YYREEE (reference sequence). V dropped 0 bases and J dropped 7 bases, with 13 bases sitting between them. The CDR3 runs to 14 residues. The DNA of the CDR3 is TGTGCCAGCAGCTTGGAGGAGGCACTGAGTGAAGCTTTCTTT. Protein: CASSLEEALSEAFF.

The V gene is TRBV27, the J gene TRBJ2-5, with TRBD2 matching over 14 bases. Trimming removed 6 bases from V and 5 bases from J; junction bases left unmatched: 11. The CDR3 is made up of 17 amino acids. CDR1 is MNHEY, CDR2 SMNVEV, per germline (reference sequence). The CDR3 protein is CASSPWGLAGEGETQYF. The CDR3 DNA reads as TGTGCCAGCAGCCCCTGGGGACTAGCGGGAGAGGGCGAGACCCAGTACTTC.

This clone was counted ten times or more. The rearrangement joins TRBV30 to TRBJ1-2; no definite D call. V lost 7 bases and J lost 8, with 14 bases in between. There are 11 residues in the CDR3. Germline V gene sequence: CDR1 GTSNPN, CDR2 SVGIG (reference sequence). This chain's CDR3 is CASAEGDGYTF. DNA for the CDR3: TGTGCCTCCGCAGAGGGTGACGGCTACACCTTC. The variable domain in full, completed from reference TRBV30 and TRBJ1-2, reads SQTIHQWPATLVQPVGSPLSLECTVEGTSNPNLYWYRQAAGRGLQLLFYSVGIGQISSEVPQNLSASRPQDRQFILSSKKLLLSDSGFYLCASAEGDGYTFGSGTRLTVV.

The sample holds many counts of this clone. This chain links TRBV15 with TRBJ2-1, with D possibly being TRBD2 (5 bases). V lost 1 base and J lost 5, with 9 bases in between. The germline gives CDR1 LNHNV, CDR2 YYDKDF (reference sequence). The CDR3 has 14 residues. CDR3 amino acids: CATSRGGADNEQFF. The CDR3 DNA reads TGTGCCACCAGCAGAGGAGGAGCGGACAATGAGCAGTTCTTC. The variable domain in full, completed from reference TRBV15 and TRBJ2-1, reads DAMVIQNPRYQVTQFGKPVTLSCSQTLNHNVMYWYQQKSSQAPKLLFHYYDKDFNNEADTPDNFQSRRPNTSFCFLDIRSPGLGDTAMYLCATSRGGADNEQFFGPGTRLTVL.

The chain joins TRBV6-5 to TRBJ2-5; D gene ambiguous. The germline V gene encodes CDR1 MNHEY and CDR2 SVGAGI. The CDR3 extends over 14 amino acids. Between the trimmed V and J ends, which lost 0 bases and 1 base, there was a span of 6 bases. In DNA, the CDR3 is TGTGCCAGCAGTTACTCAGGCGGCCAAGAGACCCAGTACTTC. It is translated as CASSYSGGQETQYF.

The gene calls are TRBV9 and TRBJ1-1; TRBD1 matches at 9 bases. J lost 1 base, V lost 2 bases, and 9 bases had no gene match. The CDR3 covers 17 residues. Germline V CDR1 and CDR2: SGDLS, YYNGEE. CDR3 protein: CASSVGTGSVGNTEAFF. The CDR3 nucleotides read TGTGCCAGCAGCGTTGGGACAGGGAGCGTGGGGAACACTGAAGCTTTCTTT.

The chain joins TRBV10-3 to TRBJ1-1; D not resolved. The germline V gene encodes CDR1 ENHRY and CDR2 SYGVKD. The length of the CDR3 is 16 residues. V was shortened by 1 base and J by 0 bases, with 12 bases between the two germline ends. CDR3 sequence reads: CAISEFRLIMNTEAFF. The DNA for the CDR3 is TGTGCCATCAGTGAGTTCCGTCTTATAATGAACACTGAAGCTTTCTTT.

This chain joins TRBV20-1 and TRBJ1-1; possible D gene TRBD1, 6 bases. The CDR3 contains 11 residues. Germline CDR1 is DFQATT and CDR2 is SNEGSKA (reference sequence). Trimming removed 6 bases from V and 8 bases from J, with 13 bases in between. In DNA, the CDR3 is TGCAGTGCAGGGACATTGCGGGAAGCTTTCTTT. It is translated as CSAGTLREAFF.